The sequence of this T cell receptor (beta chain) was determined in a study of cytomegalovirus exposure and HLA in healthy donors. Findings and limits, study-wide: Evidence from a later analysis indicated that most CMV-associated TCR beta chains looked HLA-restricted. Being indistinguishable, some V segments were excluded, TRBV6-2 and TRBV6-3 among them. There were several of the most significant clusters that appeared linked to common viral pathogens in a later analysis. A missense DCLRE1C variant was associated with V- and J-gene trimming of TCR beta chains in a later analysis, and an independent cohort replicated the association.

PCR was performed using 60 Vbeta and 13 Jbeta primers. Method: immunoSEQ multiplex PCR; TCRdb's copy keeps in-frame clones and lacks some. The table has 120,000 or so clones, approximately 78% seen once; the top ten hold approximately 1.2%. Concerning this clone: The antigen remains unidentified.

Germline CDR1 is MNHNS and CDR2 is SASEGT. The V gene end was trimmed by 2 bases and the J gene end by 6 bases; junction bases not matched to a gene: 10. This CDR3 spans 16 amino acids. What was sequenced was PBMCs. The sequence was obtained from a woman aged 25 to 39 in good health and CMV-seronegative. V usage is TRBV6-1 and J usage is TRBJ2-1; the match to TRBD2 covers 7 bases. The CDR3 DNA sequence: TGTGCCAGCAGTGAAAAGAGAGGTCTAGCGGCCAATGAGCAGTTCTTC. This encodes CASSEKRGLAANEQFF.